This T cell receptor beta chain was captured by sequencing in a study of identifying expanded T cells in peripheral blood. The method was immunoSEQ multiplex PCR; TCRdb's version includes in-frame clones alone and lacks a portion of them. The sample includes approximately 130,000 clones, roughly 90% seen only once; the top ten take approximately 8%. Study-wide results and caveats: Variance in clone template counts between approximately 2-week samples significantly increased with total template count across all healthy donors. Over about two and four weeks, about 16 and 20 clones changed, versus around 1.1 between replicates.

The CDR3 length is 14 residues. CDR1 SGHTS and CDR2 YDEGEE come from the germline V gene. V was cut by 4 bases and J by 4 bases, with 12 bases left in between. Notes on this clone: Antigen unknown.

The TCR sequence derives from a person aged 18 to 75 in good health. The chain carries TRBV5-8 and TRBJ1-3, with D possibly matching TRBD1 (6 bases). The specimen was blood. CDR3 bases: TGTGCCAGCAGCGTCAGGACAGCCGGAAACACCATATATTTT. The encoded protein is CASSVRTAGNTIYF.